Listed here are 22 T cell receptor beta chains from one sample, sequenced in a study of cytomegalovirus exposure and HLA in healthy donors. Both 60 Vbeta primers and 13 Jbeta primers went into the PCR. TCRdb keeps only in-frame clones here, not all; method: immunoSEQ multiplex PCR. Seen here are 150,000 to 160,000 clones, approximately 84% observed once, and the top ten hold more than 2%. The sequencing sample was made of PBMCs. The receptors originated from a woman younger than 30 in good health and CMV-seronegative.

The gene calls are TRBV5-1 and TRBJ2-1; TRBD1 matches 8 bases. The CDR3 runs to 14 residues. V was pared by 3 bases and J by 4 bases, with 3 bases of the junction left unmatched. Germline lookup yields CDR1 SGHRS and CDR2 YFSETQ. DNA for the CDR3: TGCGCCAGCAGCTCCCGACAGGGGTACAATGAGCAGTTCTTC. Translating gives CASSSRQGYNEQFF.

The chain recombines TRBV4-2 with TRBJ2-3, with 11 bases that match TRBD2. This CDR3 is built from 20 residues. J lost 4 bases, V lost 1 base, and 16 bases had no gene match. The germline V gene has CDR1 LGHNA and CDR2 YNFKEQ. CDR3 nucleotides: TGTGCCAGCAGCCAAGGGGGACTAGCGGATAGATCGCCGGGGGCAGATACGCAGTATTTT. It encodes CASSQGGLADRSPGADTQYF.

The J gene is TRBJ1-4, the V gene TRBV11-2, with 10 bases that match TRBD1. This CDR3 comprises 16 residues. Germline values: CDR1 SGHAT, CDR2 FQNNGV. With 5 bases clipped from V and 7 bases from J, the junction kept 10 bases outside the gene matches. CDR3 loop: CASSQIRTGGLEKLFF. As DNA, the CDR3 is TGTGCCAGCAGCCAAATTCGGACAGGGGGTCTTGAAAAACTGTTTTTT.

The chain combines TRBV28 with TRBJ1-2; D not resolved. V shed 5 bases and J shed 8 bases, with 12 bases lying between them. Germline CDR1 is MDHEN and CDR2 is SYDVKM. The CDR3 has 12 amino acids. CDR3 amino acids: CASSPPLRGYTF. CDR3 sequence (DNA): TGTGCCAGCAGTCCCCCCCTCAGGGGCTACACCTTC.

The chain links TRBV19 to TRBJ2-1; TRBD2 matches 7 bases. Germline loops: CDR1 LNHDA, CDR2 SQIVND (reference sequence). The CDR3 covers 16 residues. Trimming removed 0 bases from V and 9 bases from J; junction bases left unmatched: 11. In DNA form, the CDR3 reads TGTGCCAGTAGTATAGACGGGGGAGGGCGGGTCAGTGAGCAGTTCTTC. Translated: CASSIDGGGRVSEQFF.

The chain recombines TRBV10-3 with TRBJ2-3; 9 bases agree with TRBD2. The germline V gene encodes CDR1 ENHRY and CDR2 SYGVKD. CDR3 size: 14 residues. V shed 6 bases and J 6 bases; nucleotides not matched to a gene: 7. CDR3 bases: TGTGCCATCAGCCTTGGCGGGGGGGCGGATACGCAGTATTTT. Protein sequence: CAISLGGGADTQYF.

This clone was recorded once. The V gene is TRBV28, the J gene TRBJ2-7; TRBD1 might be the D (5 bases). V dropped 8 bases and J dropped 5 bases, with 10 bases sitting between them. Germline V gene data show CDR1 as MDHEN and CDR2 as SYDVKM. CDR3 length: 11 residues. In DNA form, the CDR3 reads TGTGCCAGCTACAGGTGGGACGAGCAGTACTTC. This encodes CASYRWDEQYF.

The CDR3 region is CASSRTSGASYEQYF. CDR3 sequence (DNA): TGTGCCAGCAGCCGAACTAGCGGGGCCTCCTACGAGCAGTACTTC. J is TRBJ2-7 and V is TRBV7-2, with 10 bases lining up with TRBD2. This CDR3 has 15 residues. V gave up 5 bases and J gave up 0 bases; unmatched junction bases: 4. Germline V gives CDR1 SGHTA, CDR2 FQGNSA.

J is TRBJ2-3 and V is TRBV19; 7 positions match TRBD2. The J segment lost 6 bases and the V segment lost 5 bases, leaving 8 bases of the junction unmatched. The germline CDR1 and CDR2 sequences are LNHDA and SQIVND (reference sequence). This CDR3 is 14 amino acids long. CDR3 bases: TGTGCCAGTAGTTCCCAATGGGGGGGGGATACGCAGTATTTT. Its protein product is CASSSQWGGDTQYF.

The V gene is TRBV5-1, the J gene TRBJ1-2; 7 positions match TRBD1. Germline assignment: CDR1 SGHRS and CDR2 YFSETQ. The CDR3 totals 14 residues. The trim removed 0 bases at V and 5 bases at J, leaving 4 bases unmatched. This chain's CDR3 is CASSLGDRLYGYTF. The CDR3 coding sequence is TGCGCCAGCAGCTTGGGGGACAGACTATATGGCTACACCTTC.

The chain carries TRBV19 and TRBJ2-2; perhaps TRBD1 as D (6 bases). Germline-derived CDR1 and CDR2 are LNHDA and SQIVND (reference sequence). The V end lost 8 bases, the J end lost 4 bases, and 8 bases lay between the germline ends. CDR3 length equals 12 residues. The CDR3 region has the DNA TGTGCCAGTCGCAGGGGCACCGGGGAGCTGTTTTTT. Protein: CASRRGTGELFF.

The V gene is TRBV14, the J gene TRBJ1-4, with 8 bases matching TRBD1. V was pared by 0 bases and J by 5 bases, with 14 bases of the junction left unmatched. The CDR3 is made up of 19 amino acids. CDR1 is SGHDN, CDR2 FVKESK, per germline. The DNA of the CDR3 is TGTGCCAGCAGCCAAGATCGCGGGACAGGAAGTTCTAGGAATGAAAAACTGTTTTTT. It yields the protein CASSQDRGTGSSRNEKLFF.

The chain links TRBV7-3 to TRBJ2-1, with D hard to call. Germline loops: CDR1 SGHTA, CDR2 FQGTGA. The CDR3 is made up of 15 amino acids. V was cut by 5 bases and J by 8 bases, with 19 bases left in between. CDR3 amino acids: CASSLGDPSNYEQFF. The CDR3 DNA reads as TGTGCCAGCAGCCTTGGTGATCCGAGCAACTATGAGCAGTTCTTC.

This clone was detected only once. The CDR3 DNA sequence: TGTGCCATCAGTGTTGCGGGAGGAACGAACACCGGGGAGCTGTTTTTT. The encoded protein is CAISVAGGTNTGELFF. The V call is TRBV10-3, the J call TRBJ2-2; 8 bases align to TRBD2. V shed 4 bases and J 0 bases; nucleotides not matched to a gene: 4. The CDR3 runs 16 residues. CDR1 is ENHRY, CDR2 SYGVKD, per germline.

J is TRBJ2-6 and V is TRBV5-6; 8 nucleotides agree with TRBD1. Germline V gene sequence: CDR1 SGHDT, CDR2 YYEEEE. This CDR3 region has 17 residues. Trimming cost V 1 base and J 0 bases; bases outside gene matches: 3. The CDR3 spells CASSLQGALSGANVLTF. CDR3 nucleotide sequence: TGTGCCAGCAGCTTGCAGGGGGCCCTCTCTGGGGCCAACGTCCTGACTTTC.

The rearrangement links TRBV6-1 to TRBJ2-7; D remains ambiguous. This CDR3 region has 12 residues. V lost 6 bases and J lost 4, with 10 bases in between. Germline CDR1 is MNHNS and CDR2 is SASEGT. CDR3 nucleotides: TGTGCCAGCAGGAATACCGGGTACGAGCAGTACTTC. It specifies CASRNTGYEQYF.

The V gene is TRBV10-3, the J gene TRBJ2-3; 13 positions agree with TRBD2. Trimming took 6 bases from V and 6 from J; bases not matched to a gene: 9. Germline V CDR1 and CDR2: ENHRY, SYGVKD. CDR3 length: 16 residues. CDR3 in DNA: TGTGCCATCAGGGAAAGGACTAGCGGGAGTGGGGATACGCAGTATTTT. Protein sequence: CAIRERTSGSGDTQYF.

In its sample, this clone was seen once. The CDR3 is CATQGTDTQYF. DNA of the CDR3: TGTGCCACCCAGGGCACAGATACGCAGTATTTT. The J gene is TRBJ2-3, the V gene TRBV10-3; D is unresolved. CDR3 length: 11 amino acids. V gave up 10 bases and J gave up 1 base, with 6 bases separating them. In germline, CDR1 is ENHRY, CDR2 SYGVKD.

The gene calls are TRBV7-8 and TRBJ2-5, with unresolved D. Trimming shortened V by 7 bases and J by 0 bases, and 15 bases separated the two germline ends. The CDR3 is 15 residues long. Per germline, CDR1 SGHVS and CDR2 FQNEAQ. DNA for the CDR3: TGTGCCAGCACCAGCGAACTGGCGTACCAAGAGACCCAGTACTTC. Amino acid sequence: CASTSELAYQETQYF.

This clone was detected a few times. The CDR3 nucleotides read TGTGCCAGCAGCTATATACTAGCGGGGAGCTCCTACAATGAGCAGTTCTTC. Translated, it gives CASSYILAGSSYNEQFF. The chain joins TRBV28 to TRBJ2-1; TRBD2 matches at 10 bases. The CDR3 has 17 amino acids. V shed 6 bases, J shed 0 bases, and the junction held 8 bases outside the gene matches. Looked up from germline, CDR1 is MDHEN and CDR2 is SYDVKM.

The chain is built from TRBV28 and TRBJ2-7; 10 nucleotides agree with TRBD2. Germline V gene sequence: CDR1 MDHEN, CDR2 SYDVKM. The CDR3 length is 15 residues. V dropped 5 bases and J dropped 2; count of bases not matched to a gene: 6. The CDR3, as DNA: TGTGCCAGCAGTGCTCCTAGCGGGGGTACCTACGAGCAGTACTTC. Protein product: CASSAPSGGTYEQYF. Drawing the rest from reference TRBV28 and TRBJ2-7, the complete variable domain is DVKVTQSSRYLVKRTGEKVFLECVQDMDHENMFWYRQDPGLGLRLIYFSYDVKMKEKGDIPEGYSVSREKKERFSLILESASTNQTSMYLCASSAPSGGTYEQYFGPGTRLTVT.

This clone was seen a few times. The chain couples TRBV5-1 to TRBJ1-1; TRBD1 aligns across 9 bases. The germline gives CDR1 SGHRS, CDR2 YFSETQ. The V segment lost 5 bases and the J segment 5 bases; nucleotides outside the gene matches: 4. This CDR3 is 13 amino acids long. The CDR3 DNA sequence: TGCGCCAGCAGGCGGGACAGGGTGACTGAAGCTTTCTTT. Its protein is CASRRDRVTEAFF.